This T cell receptor beta chain was sequenced in a study of T-cell reconstitution after alpha-beta-depleted transplantation in children. Whole-study findings and limits: At one year after transplant, newly produced T cells mostly accounted for T-cell counts and diversity.

The CDR3 has 17 amino acids. The V gene lost 6 bases and the J gene lost 0 bases, with 21 bases spanning the gap. Unique molecular identifiers were incorporated into the prepared TCRbeta library. TCRdb reanalysed the PCR reads using MiXCR and keeps one entry per CDR3 protein. The repertoire holds under 300,000 distinct CDR3 sequences, with 9.5% to 13% as singletons. This clonotype was observed many times. Its specificity is unknown. The specimen comprised peripheral blood, sampled 180 days after TCRalphabeta/CD19-depleted stem cell transplant. The source is a male patient between 2 and 15 years old who had a stem cell transplant for chronic granulomatous disease, so the T cells may come from the graft donor. This chain uses TRBV12-3 or TRBV12-4 with TRBJ2-7; TRBD2 might be the D (6 bases). The CDR3 here is CASSFPGVAGLSYEQYF. In DNA, the CDR3 is TGTGCCAGCAGCTTCCCCGGTGTCGCGGGACTCTCCTACGAGCAGTACTTC.